Sequencing of this TCR beta chain was carried out in a study of monozygotic twins with inflammatory bowel disease. Findings and caveats of the study: Immunosuppressive treatments were not uniform, and this may have added variability to patient repertoires. A single strong IBD-associated signal or clonotype was not supported by the findings.

A remark on this clonotype: What it binds is unknown.

The CDR3 has 15 residues. Per germline, CDR1 DFQATT and CDR2 SNEGSKA (reference sequence). Eight distinct reactions (per sample) were used to make the cDNA. TCRdb re-called the 5' RACE reads and shows each CDR3 protein once, DNA omitted. Its table records about 440,000 distinct CDR3 sequences. The sample taken for sequencing was blood. The sequence was obtained from a human donor with ulcerative colitis or Crohn's disease, or a healthy co-twin of an affected twin (not recorded which). The chain couples TRBV20-1 to TRBJ2-3; no DNA is available, so the TRBD2 call from TCRdb remains unchecked. Here the CDR3 reads CSASLGTSSTDTQYF.